This TCR beta chain was obtained from a study of shared clonotypes between healthy human individuals. Looking at the study overall: Two female and three male donors aged 18 to 49 were enrolled.

Unsorted PBMC DNA was run through sequencing on ten immunoSEQ deep assay plates. Method: immunoSEQ multiplex PCR; TCRdb's copy keeps in-frame clones and lacks some. In the table there are 450,000 to 550,000 clones, 79% of which are singletons. V was trimmed by 1 base and J by 0 bases, leaving 3 bases between them. The germline gives CDR1 SGDLS, CDR2 YYNGEE. The CDR3 length is 13 residues. Each sample came from a Caucasian adult donor living in Nashville, Tennessee. Genomic DNA from unsorted samples was obtained from about 88 million PBMCs (per sample). This chain connects TRBV9 to TRBJ2-3; no definite D call. The sequence came from a woman between 35 and 50 years old in good health. Some clones in this sample may be carry-over from other donors' samples. The specimen was PBMCs. The CDR3 loop reads CASSVISTDTQYF. The CDR3 DNA reads TGTGCCAGCAGCGTAATCAGCACAGATACGCAGTATTTT.